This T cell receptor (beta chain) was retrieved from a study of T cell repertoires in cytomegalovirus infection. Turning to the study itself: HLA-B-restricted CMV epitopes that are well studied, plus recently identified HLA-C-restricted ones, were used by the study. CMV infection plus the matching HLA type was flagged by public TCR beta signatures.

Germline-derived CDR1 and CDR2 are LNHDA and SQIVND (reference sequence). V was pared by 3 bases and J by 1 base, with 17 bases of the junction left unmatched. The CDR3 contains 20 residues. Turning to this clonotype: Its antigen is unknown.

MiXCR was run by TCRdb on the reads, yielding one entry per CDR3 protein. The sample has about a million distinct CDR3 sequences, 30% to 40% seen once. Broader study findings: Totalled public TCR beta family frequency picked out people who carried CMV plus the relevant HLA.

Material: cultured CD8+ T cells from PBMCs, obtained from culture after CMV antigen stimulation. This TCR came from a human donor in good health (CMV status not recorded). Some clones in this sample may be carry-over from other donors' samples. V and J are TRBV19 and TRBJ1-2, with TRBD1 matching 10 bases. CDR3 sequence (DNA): TGTGCCAGTAGTATCCGACAGGGGGCTGGGCGAGAGCCCGTTAACTATGGCTACACCTTC. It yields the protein CASSIRQGAGREPVNYGYTF.